These 23 T cell receptor beta chains originate from one sample sequenced in a study of blood T cell repertoires in COVID-19. Some clones are missing from TCRdb's copy, which holds only in-frame ones; the method was immunoSEQ multiplex PCR. The sample holds about 90,000 clones, roughly 80% seen once. The source material was peripheral blood. All receptors come from a man in his fifties or sixties with acute or convalescent COVID-19.

The chain carries TRBV5-4 and TRBJ1-4; perhaps TRBD1 as D (5 bases). Trimming left V 4 bases short and J 7 bases short, with 20 bases between. The length of the CDR3 is 16 residues. Looked up from germline, CDR1 is SGHNT and CDR2 is YYREEE (reference sequence). The CDR3, as DNA: TGTGCCAGCAGCCGCCGCAACGGGCAGGGAGGTGAAAAACTGTTTTTT. Encoded protein: CASSRRNGQGGEKLFF.

The rearrangement joins TRBV7-2 to TRBJ1-1, with a possible D match to TRBD1 (6 bases). V was cut by 0 bases and J by 4 bases, with 9 bases left in between. This CDR3 region has 14 residues. Germline assignment: CDR1 SGHTA and CDR2 FQGNSA. For the CDR3, the DNA is TGTGCCAGCAGCTTAGCGGGACATCTCACTGAAGCTTTCTTT. It translates to CASSLAGHLTEAFF.

The chain links TRBV19 to TRBJ1-1; D remains unclear. V was cut by 6 bases and J by 1 base, with 12 bases left in between. Germline values: CDR1 LNHDA, CDR2 SQIVND (reference sequence). CDR3 length: 14 residues. CDR3 sequence (DNA): TGTGCCAGTAGGTTCGGGGAGTCGAACACTGAAGCTTTCTTT. Protein sequence: CASRFGESNTEAFF.

The chain is built from TRBV18 and TRBJ2-1; D not certain. This CDR3 has 14 amino acids. Germline CDR1 reads KGHSH; CDR2 reads LQKENI. Trimming stripped 1 base from V and 8 bases from J, with 12 bases between. CDR3 nucleotide sequence: TGTGCCAGCTCACCACAGGCCCTAAGCGATGAGCAGTTCTTC. Its protein product is CASSPQALSDEQFF.

The chain recombines TRBV11-1 with TRBJ2-7; D unclear. This CDR3 comprises 14 residues. Germline V gives CDR1 SGHAT, CDR2 FQDESV (reference sequence). Trimming shortened V by 1 base and J by 1 base, and 8 bases separated the two germline ends. The CDR3 coding sequence is TGTGCCAGCAGCTTAGGATTTCGGTCCTACGAGCAGTACTTC. Protein: CASSLGFRSYEQYF. Full variable domain (remainder filled in from reference TRBV11-1 and TRBJ2-7): EAEVAQSPRYKITEKSQAVAFWCDPISGHATLYWYRQILGQGPELLVQFQDESVVDDSQLPKDRFSAERLKGVDSTLKIQPAELGDSAMYLCASSLGFRSYEQYFGPGTRLTVT.

CDR3 in amino acids: CATSDPTGGGYNEQFF. For the CDR3, the DNA is TGTGCCACCAGTGATCCGACAGGGGGGGGCTACAATGAGCAGTTCTTC. The chain couples TRBV24-1 to TRBJ2-1, with 9 bases that match TRBD1. Germline values: CDR1 KGHDR, CDR2 SFDVKD. V was pared by 3 bases and J by 3 bases, with 5 bases of the junction left unmatched. The CDR3 sequence is 16 residues long.

The J gene is TRBJ1-2, the V gene TRBV12-5; no definite D call. CDR1 and CDR2 from the germline V gene are LGHNT and FRNRAP. The V and J ends lost 6 bases and 6 bases respectively, with 17 bases between them. The CDR3 spans 14 residues. The CDR3 sequence: CASGPEGIRHGYTF. In nucleotides, the CDR3 is TGTGCTAGTGGGCCCGAGGGAATCAGGCATGGCTACACCTTC. The full variable domain, rest sourced from reference TRBV12-5 and TRBJ1-2, is DARVTQTPRHKVTEMGQEVTMRCQPILGHNTVFWYRQTMMQGLELLAYFRNRAPLDDSGMPKDRFSAEMPDATLATLKIQPSEPRDSAVYFCASGPEGIRHGYTFGSGTRLTVV.

The J gene is TRBJ2-1, the V gene TRBV9; D remains unclear. Germline values: CDR1 SGDLS, CDR2 YYNGEE. V was cut by 2 bases and J by 4 bases, with 10 bases left in between. CDR3 length equals 14 residues. The CDR3 region is CASSVTTRYNEQFF. The CDR3, as DNA: TGTGCCAGCAGCGTTACTACCCGTTACAATGAGCAGTTCTTC.

The chain joins TRBV5-5 to TRBJ2-7; 8 positions match TRBD2. CDR1 is SGHKS and CDR2 is YYEKEE in the germline V gene (reference sequence). V lost 4 bases to trimming and J lost 2 bases; unmatched junction nucleotides: 5. The CDR3 extends over 14 amino acids. The CDR3 spells CASSPGGVTYEQYF. CDR3 DNA sequence: TGTGCCAGCAGCCCCGGGGGGGTAACCTACGAGCAGTACTTC.

This chain connects TRBV10-3 to TRBJ1-1; no reliable D call. Trimming pared 2 bases from V and 1 base from J, leaving 2 bases between. The CDR3 consists of 12 residues. In germline, CDR1 is ENHRY, CDR2 SYGVKD. The DNA for the CDR3 is TGTGCCATCAGTGAGCAGAACACTGAAGCTTTCTTT. It yields the protein CAISEQNTEAFF.

V usage is TRBV20-1 and J usage is TRBJ1-2; perhaps TRBD1 as D (6 bases). The CDR3 loop spans 14 amino acids. Trimming took 3 bases from V and 4 from J, leaving 15 bases between them. The germline V gene encodes CDR1 DFQATT and CDR2 SNEGSKA (reference sequence). The CDR3 DNA sequence: TGCAGTGCTAGTTTGGGACATTTGGCCTATGGCTACACCTTC. It yields the protein CSASLGHLAYGYTF.

This clone was found a few times. V is TRBV10-1 and J is TRBJ2-4; 8 positions agree with TRBD1. The CDR3 runs 14 residues. J gave up 3 bases and V 6 bases, and 4 bases lay outside the gene matches. The germline gives CDR1 WNHNN, CDR2 SYGVQD (reference sequence). DNA for the CDR3: TGCGCCAGCAGCCCGACAGGGGACAAAAACATTCAGTACTTC. Translating it yields CASSPTGDKNIQYF.

This sequence joins TRBV27 and TRBJ1-6; possible D gene TRBD1, 5 bases. CDR1 is MNHEY, CDR2 SMNVEV, per germline (reference sequence). This CDR3 is 14 amino acids long. Trimming cost V 2 bases and J 8 bases, with 10 bases left between them. The CDR3 coding sequence is TGTGCCAGCAGTTTACAGGGACTCCATTCACCCCTCCACTTT. The encoded protein is CASSLQGLHSPLHF.

The chain carries TRBV5-4 and TRBJ1-6, with D uncertain. V was pared by 2 bases and J by 9 bases, with 12 bases between. This CDR3 is built from 14 residues. Germline V CDR1 and CDR2: SGHNT, YYREEE (reference sequence). This CDR3 reads CASSFLSVGSPLHF. As DNA, the CDR3 is TGTGCCAGCAGCTTCCTCAGCGTCGGTTCACCCCTCCACTTT.

The chain carries TRBV10-2 and TRBJ2-7; D perhaps matches TRBD1 (6 bases). Between the trimmed V and J ends, which lost 2 bases and 5 bases, there was a span of 13 bases. CDR1 is WSHSY, CDR2 SAAADI, per germline. CDR3 size: 14 residues. The CDR3 DNA follows: TGCGCCAGCAGTGAGGGACACAGGGTCCACGAGCAGTACTTC. Translating gives CASSEGHRVHEQYF.

V is TRBV14 and J is TRBJ1-2, with 9 bases that match TRBD1. CDR1 and CDR2 from the germline V gene are SGHDN and FVKESK. The CDR3 sequence is 15 residues long. V lost 3 bases to trimming and J lost 4 bases; unmatched junction nucleotides: 6. Here the CDR3 DNA reads TGTGCCAGCAGCCAGGACAGGGGACCGGGCTATGGCTACACCTTC. It is translated as CASSQDRGPGYGYTF.

The chain recombines TRBV19 with TRBJ1-2; 7 nucleotides agree with TRBD1. The CDR3 loop spans 14 amino acids. J was trimmed by 2 bases and V by 3 bases; bases with no gene match: 3. Germline V gene lookup returns CDR1 LNHDA and CDR2 SQIVND (reference sequence). The CDR3 bases are TGTGCCAGTAGTATGGCGACAGGGAACTATGGCTACACCTTC. Protein product: CASSMATGNYGYTF.

The chain is built from TRBV19 and TRBJ2-5, with TRBD2 matching 9 bases. V trimming: 5 bases; J trimming: 5 bases; junction bases outside the gene matches: 9. The CDR3 covers 15 residues. The germline V gene encodes CDR1 LNHDA and CDR2 SQIVND (reference sequence). CDR3 sequence (DNA): TGTGCCAGTAGTCCCGGCGGGGGGGCCGTGGAGACCCAGTACTTC. Residues: CASSPGGGAVETQYF.

The chain employs TRBV7-6 and TRBJ2-7; 9 nucleotides align to TRBD1. V was pared by 5 bases and J by 4 bases, with 9 bases of the junction left unmatched. There are 15 residues in the CDR3. Germline V gives CDR1 SGHVS, CDR2 FNYEAQ. The CDR3 nucleotides read TGTGCCAGCAGCCGTGCCACAGGGGGCGCGTACGAGCAGTACTTC. The encoded protein is CASSRATGGAYEQYF.

V gene TRBV2 combines with J gene TRBJ2-1; 9 positions agree with TRBD2. The germline CDR1 and CDR2 sequences are SNHLY and FYNNEI. V shed 7 bases, J shed 5 bases, and the junction held 6 bases outside the gene matches. The CDR3 loop spans 14 amino acids. The CDR3 loop reads CASMAGGQDNEQFF. The CDR3 nucleotides read TGTGCCAGCATGGCGGGGGGGCAAGACAATGAGCAGTTCTTC.

The CDR3 loop reads CASSLETGGRNTEAFF. The CDR3 coding sequence is TGCGCCAGCAGCCTAGAGACAGGGGGCAGGAACACTGAAGCTTTCTTT. The chain combines TRBV5-1 with TRBJ1-1; 10 bases are shared with TRBD1. The CDR3 covers 16 residues. Germline assignment: CDR1 SGHRS and CDR2 YFSETQ. Trimming cost V 4 bases and J 1 base; bases outside gene matches: 7.

The chain couples TRBV27 to TRBJ2-5, with TRBD1 matching 12 bases. Looked up from germline, CDR1 is MNHEY and CDR2 is SMNVEV (reference sequence). The CDR3 totals 16 residues. The V gene end was trimmed by 2 bases and the J gene end by 5 bases; junction bases not matched to a gene: 6. The CDR3 nucleotides are TGTGCCAGCAGTTTAAAAGGGACAGGGGGCAGGGAGACCCAGTACTTC. This gives the protein CASSLKGTGGRETQYF.

The count of this clone is one. The V gene is TRBV27, the J gene TRBJ2-1, with TRBD1 matching 8 bases. Looked up from germline, CDR1 is MNHEY and CDR2 is SMNVEV (reference sequence). Trimming at V came to 5 bases and at J to 4 bases, leaving 7 bases not matched to a gene. The CDR3 has 15 amino acids. Here the CDR3 DNA reads TGTGCCAGCAGTCCCCAGGGGGCCGGATACAATGAGCAGTTCTTC. It yields the protein CASSPQGAGYNEQFF.